The 22 T cell receptor beta chains below come from one sample, sequenced in a study of T cell responses to AZD1222 COVID-19 vaccine. Only in-frame clones appear in the TCRdb table, and some are missing; sequencing was by immunoSEQ multiplex PCR. The sample yields hundreds of thousands of clones, about 92% seen once. The sample in question was peripheral blood, obtained on day 0 of MenACWY control vaccination. The source is an adult in good health.

V and J are TRBV7-2 and TRBJ2-6; D not certain. Germline-derived CDR1 and CDR2 are SGHTA and FQGNSA. Trimming took 5 bases from V and 0 from J, leaving 8 bases between them. The CDR3 has 15 residues. As DNA, the CDR3 is TGTGCCAGCAGCCGTCGTGGCTCTGGGGCCAACGTCCTGACTTTC. Translation: CASSRRGSGANVLTF.

The V call is TRBV4-1, the J call TRBJ1-6; the D is unclear. Trimming stripped 3 bases from V and 7 bases from J, with 10 bases between. The CDR3 covers 14 residues. Germline CDR1 MGHRA, CDR2 YSYEKL. In DNA form, the CDR3 reads TGCGCCAGCAGCCAGGAACAAGTAAATTCACCCCTCCACTTT. Encoded protein: CASSQEQVNSPLHF.

This clone came up a few times. V gene TRBV7-3 combines with J gene TRBJ1-3; D gene unclear. This CDR3 comprises 23 residues. Trimming took 0 bases from V and 3 from J, leaving 33 bases between them. Germline CDR1 is SGHTA and CDR2 is FQGTGA. The CDR3 spells CASSLTPGFAPRLCLSRGNTIYF. The CDR3 coding sequence is TGTGCCAGCAGCTTAACCCCAGGTTTTGCCCCAAGGTTATGCCTCTCGCGTGGAAACACCATATATTTT.

The chain employs TRBV4-1 and TRBJ1-3; no firm D call. CDR3 length: 16 amino acids. Trimming left V 1 base short and J 0 bases short, with 10 bases between. The germline CDR1 and CDR2 sequences are MGHRA and YSYEKL. The CDR3 DNA is TGCGCCAGCAGCCAAGGGCCAAGAGGCTCTGGAAACACCATATATTTT. Its translation is CASSQGPRGSGNTIYF.

This clone has just a few counts. DNA of the CDR3: TGTGCCAGCAGTTTAGGGATGAACACTGAAGCTTTCTTT. It yields the protein CASSLGMNTEAFF. This chain links TRBV12-3 or TRBV12-4 with TRBJ1-1; D remains unclear. CDR3 length: 13 amino acids. V lost 1 base, J lost 0 bases, and 3 bases lay in between.

A few counts support this clone. The CDR3, as DNA: TGTGCCAGCAGTGAATTCGACAGTTATGGCTACACCTTC. This sequence encodes CASSEFDSYGYTF. V usage is TRBV6-1 and J usage is TRBJ1-2, with D possibly TRBD1 on 5 matching bases. V lost 2 bases and J 5 bases, leaving 9 bases between the germline ends. This CDR3 is 13 amino acids long. Germline V gene sequence: CDR1 MNHNS, CDR2 SASEGT.

The CDR3 sequence: CASSLPPDQPQHF. CDR3 DNA sequence: TGTGCCAGCAGCCTTCCTCCGGATCAGCCCCAGCATTTT. The rearrangement links TRBV7-8 to TRBJ1-5; the D is unclear. The length of the CDR3 is 13 residues. Per the germline V gene, CDR1 is SGHVS and CDR2 is FQNEAQ. V lost 5 bases and J lost 5, with 10 bases in between.

This clone showed up just once. This rearrangement joins TRBV7-2 to TRBJ1-3; 11 bases match TRBD1. After removal of 5 bases from V and 4 bases from J, the junction contained 4 bases not matched to a gene. The CDR3 spans 15 residues. Germline V gives CDR1 SGHTA, CDR2 FQGNSA. CDR3 protein: CASSIGTGGGNTIYF. The DNA for the CDR3 is TGTGCCAGCAGCATAGGGACAGGGGGGGGAAACACCATATATTTT.

This chain uses TRBV7-2 with TRBJ1-4; 7 nucleotides align to TRBD1. CDR3 length: 16 residues. The germline V gene has CDR1 SGHTA and CDR2 FQGNSA. V shed 4 bases, J shed 6 bases, and the junction held 11 bases outside the gene matches. The CDR3 reads CASSSQTGALDEKLFF. CDR3 sequence (DNA): TGTGCCAGCAGCTCCCAAACAGGGGCCTTGGATGAAAAACTGTTTTTT.

This chain joins TRBV7-9 and TRBJ1-1; D unresolved. Trimming took 4 bases from V and 8 from J, leaving 11 bases between them. CDR1 and CDR2 from the germline V gene are SEHNR and FQNEAQ (reference sequence). The CDR3 is made up of 12 amino acids. The CDR3 sequence is CASSYASGEAFF. The CDR3 DNA sequence: TGTGCCAGCAGCTACGCTTCGGGGGAAGCTTTCTTT.

J is TRBJ1-5 and V is TRBV10-2; D gene unclear. Trimming shortened V by 3 bases and J by 2 bases, and 11 bases separated the two germline ends. From germline, CDR1 is WSHSY and CDR2 SAAADI. The length of the CDR3 is 15 residues. CDR3 region: CASSDLGWGNQPQHF. Here the CDR3 DNA reads TGCGCCAGCAGTGACTTGGGTTGGGGCAATCAGCCCCAGCATTTT.

The genes are TRBV4-3 and TRBJ1-2; TRBD1 aligns across 10 bases. The germline V gene has CDR1 LGHNA and CDR2 YSLEER. The CDR3 spans 14 residues. The J segment lost 6 bases and the V segment lost 1 base, leaving 2 bases of the junction unmatched. CDR3 residues: CASSQVGTGDGYTF. The CDR3 DNA reads as TGCGCCAGCAGCCAAGTAGGGACAGGGGATGGCTACACCTTC.

The chain uses TRBV5-1 and TRBJ2-3; 9 bases are a match to TRBD2. The CDR3 is 17 residues long. V trimming: 4 bases; J trimming: 5 bases; junction bases outside the gene matches: 14. The germline V gene encodes CDR1 SGHRS and CDR2 YFSETQ. CDR3 DNA sequence: TGCGCCAGCAGCCGGATTGTAGCGGGGGCCGGGAGAGATACGCAGTATTTT. It encodes CASSRIVAGAGRDTQYF.

With respect to this clone: Within the sample, other DNA sequences also encode this same CDR3. The chain is built from TRBV6-2 or TRBV6-3 and TRBJ1-2; D not certain. The V and J ends lost 5 bases and 1 base respectively, with 8 bases between them. The length of the CDR3 is 13 residues. Germline lookup yields CDR1 MNHEY and CDR2 SVGEGT. The CDR3 region has the DNA TGTGCCAGCAGTCTCGATAGTAACTATGGCTACACCTTC. It translates to CASSLDSNYGYTF.

This rearrangement joins TRBV4-1 to TRBJ1-2; a weak D match, TRBD1 (5 bases). CDR1 and CDR2 from the germline V gene are MGHRA and YSYEKL. Trimming removed 4 bases from V and 5 bases from J, with 20 bases in between. The CDR3 has 16 residues. The CDR3 DNA is TGCGCCAGCAGCCCCCTAGGTGAGGGGCCAGATTATGGCTACACCTTC. It encodes CASSPLGEGPDYGYTF.

This clone has only one observation. This sequence joins TRBV5-6 and TRBJ1-2; D not resolved. This CDR3 is 12 amino acids long. V was clipped by 2 bases and J by 4 bases, with 6 bases between them. Germline CDR1 and CDR2: SGHDT and YYEEEE. CDR3 in DNA: TGTGCCAGCAGCTTACCCAGCTATGGCTACACCTTC. This codes for CASSLPSYGYTF.

J is TRBJ1-1 and V is TRBV30, with D possibly TRBD1 on 6 matching bases. The CDR3 has 13 residues. In germline, CDR1 is GTSNPN, CDR2 SVGIG (reference sequence). Trimming took 4 bases from V and 5 from J, leaving 14 bases between them. CDR3 sequence reads: CAWKQGSGTEAFF. In DNA, the CDR3 is TGTGCCTGGAAACAGGGATCGGGGACTGAAGCTTTCTTT.

The chain couples TRBV6-2 or TRBV6-3 to TRBJ1-4, with D possibly being TRBD1 (6 bases). This CDR3 spans 13 amino acids. V lost 4 bases to trimming and J lost 8 bases, with 11 bases between them. Germline V CDR1 and CDR2: MNHEY, SVGEGT. The CDR3 sequence is CASSWGAGEKLFF. In DNA, the CDR3 is TGTGCCAGCAGTTGGGGGGCCGGGGAAAAACTGTTTTTT.

The J gene is TRBJ2-7, the V gene TRBV28; TRBD1 or TRBD2 may be the D gene (6 bases each). The CDR3 length is 17 residues. CDR1 and CDR2 (germline): MDHEN, SYDVKM. V lost 4 bases to trimming and J lost 2 bases, with 21 bases between them. The CDR3 coding sequence is TGTGCCAGCAGTTCCCCGTCGGGGGCAGGAAAACCCTACGAGCAGTACTTC. The encoded protein is CASSSPSGAGKPYEQYF. Filled out from reference TRBV28 and TRBJ2-7, the complete variable domain reads DVKVTQSSRYLVKRTGEKVFLECVQDMDHENMFWYRQDPGLGLRLIYFSYDVKMKEKGDIPEGYSVSREKKERFSLILESASTNQTSMYLCASSSPSGAGKPYEQYFGPGTRLTVT.

As for this clone: This sample also contains other DNA sequences that code for the same CDR3. The J gene is TRBJ2-5, the V gene TRBV7-2; 10 bases align to TRBD2. The length of the CDR3 is 14 residues. The germline gives CDR1 SGHTA, CDR2 FQGNSA. The trim removed 4 bases at V and 5 bases at J, leaving 4 bases unmatched. Here the CDR3 reads CASSSSSGGETQYF. DNA of the CDR3: TGTGCCAGCAGCTCCTCTAGCGGGGGTGAGACCCAGTACTTC.

The chain links TRBV28 to TRBJ2-7; D ambiguous. The CDR3 loop spans 13 amino acids. Germline CDR1 reads MDHEN; CDR2 reads SYDVKM. V lost 7 bases, J lost 2 bases, and 12 bases lay in between. CDR3 sequence reads: CASTLSSTYEQYF. The CDR3 coding sequence is TGTGCCAGCACCTTATCCTCGACCTACGAGCAGTACTTC.

This clone has a single count. The rearrangement joins TRBV4-1 to TRBJ1-2; possibly TRBD1 for D (5 bases). Germline-derived CDR1 and CDR2 are MGHRA and YSYEKL. With 4 bases removed from V and 8 bases from J, the gap between germline ends came to 14 bases. The CDR3 has 13 residues. For the CDR3, the DNA is TGCGCCAGCAGCCTCGGGTCCGGGGACGGCTACACCTTC. Amino acids: CASSLGSGDGYTF.